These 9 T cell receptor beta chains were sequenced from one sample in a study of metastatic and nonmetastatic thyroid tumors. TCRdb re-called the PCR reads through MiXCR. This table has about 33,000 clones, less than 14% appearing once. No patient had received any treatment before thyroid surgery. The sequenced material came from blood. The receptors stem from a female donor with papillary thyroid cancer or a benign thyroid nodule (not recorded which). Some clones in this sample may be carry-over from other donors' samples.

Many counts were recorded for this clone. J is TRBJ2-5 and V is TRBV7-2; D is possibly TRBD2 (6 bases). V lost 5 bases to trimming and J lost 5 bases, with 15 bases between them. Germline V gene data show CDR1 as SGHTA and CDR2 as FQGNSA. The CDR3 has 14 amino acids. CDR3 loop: CASSLGTSRETQYF. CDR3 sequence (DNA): TGTGCCAGCAGCCTAGGGACTTCGCGGGAGACCCAGTACTTC.

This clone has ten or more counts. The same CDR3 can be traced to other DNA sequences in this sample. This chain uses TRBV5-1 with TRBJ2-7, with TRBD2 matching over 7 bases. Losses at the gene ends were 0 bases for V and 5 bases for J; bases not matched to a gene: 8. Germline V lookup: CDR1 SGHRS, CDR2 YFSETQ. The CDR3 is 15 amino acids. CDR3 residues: CASSLVVLAGDEQYF. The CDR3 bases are TGCGCCAGCAGCTTGGTGGTTCTGGCGGGAGACGAGCAGTACTTC.

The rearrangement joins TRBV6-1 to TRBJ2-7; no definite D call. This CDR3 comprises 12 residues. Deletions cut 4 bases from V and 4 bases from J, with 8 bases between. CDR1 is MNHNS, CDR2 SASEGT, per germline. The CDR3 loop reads CASSVHFYEQYF. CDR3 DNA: TGTGCCAGCAGTGTCCATTTTTACGAGCAGTACTTC.

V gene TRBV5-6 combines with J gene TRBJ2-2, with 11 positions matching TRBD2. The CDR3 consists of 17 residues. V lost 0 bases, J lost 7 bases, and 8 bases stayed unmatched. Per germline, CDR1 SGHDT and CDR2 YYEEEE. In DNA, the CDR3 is TGTGCCAGCAGCTTGGCTTTGACTAGCGGGGATTTCGGGGAGCTGTTTTTT. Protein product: CASSLALTSGDFGELFF. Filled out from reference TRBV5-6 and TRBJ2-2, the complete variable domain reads DAGVTQSPTHLIKTRGQQVTLRCSPKSGHDTVSWYQQALGQGPQFIFQYYEEEERQRGNFPDRFSGHQFPNYSSELNVNALLLGDSALYLCASSLALTSGDFGELFFGEGSRLTVL.

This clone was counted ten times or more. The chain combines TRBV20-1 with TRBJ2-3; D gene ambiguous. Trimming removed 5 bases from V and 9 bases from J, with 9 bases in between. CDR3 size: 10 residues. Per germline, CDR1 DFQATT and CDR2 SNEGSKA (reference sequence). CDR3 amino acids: CSALGGTQYF. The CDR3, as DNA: TGCAGTGCTTTAGGTGGGACGCAGTATTTT.

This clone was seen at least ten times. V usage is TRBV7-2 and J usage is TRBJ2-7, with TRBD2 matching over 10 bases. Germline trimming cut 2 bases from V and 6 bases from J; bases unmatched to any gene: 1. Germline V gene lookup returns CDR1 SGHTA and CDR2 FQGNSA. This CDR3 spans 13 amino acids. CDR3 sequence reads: CASSLLAGVEQYF. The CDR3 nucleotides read TGTGCCAGCAGCTTACTAGCGGGAGTCGAGCAGTACTTC.

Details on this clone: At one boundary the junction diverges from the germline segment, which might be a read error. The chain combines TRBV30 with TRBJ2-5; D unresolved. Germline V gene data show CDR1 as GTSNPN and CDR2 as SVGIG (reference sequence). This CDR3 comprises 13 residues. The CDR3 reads CAWSVGVGEAQYF. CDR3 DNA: TGTGCCTGGAGTGTTGGGGTAGGAGAGGCCCAGTACTTC.

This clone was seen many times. CDR3 nucleotides: TGTGCCAGCAGCTTAGGGCCGGGGAGAGCGTCCCCGAGCACCGGGGAGCTGTTTTTT. Translation gives CASSLGPGRASPSTGELFF. This sequence joins TRBV7-2 and TRBJ2-2, with TRBD2 as a possible D gene (5 bases). This CDR3 comprises 19 residues. Germline V gene lookup returns CDR1 SGHTA and CDR2 FQGNSA. V was clipped by 1 base and J by 4 bases, with 22 bases between them.

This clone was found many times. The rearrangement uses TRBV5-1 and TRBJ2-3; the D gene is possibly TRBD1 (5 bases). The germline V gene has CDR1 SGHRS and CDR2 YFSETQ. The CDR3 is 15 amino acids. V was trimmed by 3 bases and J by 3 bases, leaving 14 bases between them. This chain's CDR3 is CASSSGRGATDTQYF. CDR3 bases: TGCGCCAGCAGCTCGGGCCGTGGGGCAACAGATACGCAGTATTTT.